Listed below are T cell receptor beta chains from one sample, sequenced in a study of HIV-infected patients and healthy controls. TCRdb reprocessed the 5' RACE reads with MiXCR, giving one entry per CDR3 protein. The table lists roughly 13,000 distinct CDR3 sequences, roughly 11% of them singletons. The specimen sequenced was blood. The source is an adult in good health. Each CDR3 is given with its conserved first and last residue. The order of the fields is V gene, D gene, clone size, J gene, CDR3 DNA, CDR3 protein. D genes are given only for firm matches. The size entry is marked missing in some rows and otherwise reads once, few, many or a size class.

V gene: TRBV21-1
D gene: NA
clone size: many
J gene: TRBJ1-5
CDR3 DNA: TGTGCCTCGACCCCAACCTCGCTAAGGAGCAATCAGCCCCAGCATTTT
CDR3 protein: CASTPTSLRSNQPQHF

V gene: TRBV5-1
D gene: NA
clone size: medium-sized
J gene: TRBJ2-1
CDR3 DNA: TGCGCCAGCATTGAAGGGACTTCTTCGAGCTCCTACAATGAGCAGTTCTTC
CDR3 protein: CASIEGTSSSSYNEQFF

V gene: TRBV7-7
D gene: NA
clone size: many
J gene: TRBJ2-2
CDR3 DNA: TGTGCCAGCAGCCCAGACGGGGGCACCGGGGAGCTGTTTTTT
CDR3 protein: CASSPDGGTGELFF

V gene: TRBV7-9
D gene: NA
clone size: many
J gene: TRBJ2-3
CDR3 DNA: TGTGCCAGCAGCGGAGGGAACACAGATACGCAGTATTTT
CDR3 protein: CASSGGNTDTQYF

V gene: TRBV24-1
D gene: NA
clone size: NA
J gene: TRBJ1-5
CDR3 DNA: TGTGCCACCAGTGAGAACAGGGCCGGTCAGCCCCAGCATTTT
CDR3 protein: CATSENRAGQPQHF

V gene: TRBV11-2
D gene: NA
clone size: NA
J gene: TRBJ2-1
CDR3 DNA: TGTGCCAGCAGCTTAGGGCGATTGACCAGGGTCACCTACAATGAGCAGTTCTTC
CDR3 protein: CASSLGRLTRVTYNEQFF

V gene: TRBV27
D gene: TRBD1
clone size: medium-sized
J gene: TRBJ2-7
CDR3 DNA: TGTGCCAGCAGTCCTACAGGGGGCGAGCAGTACTTC
CDR3 protein: CASSPTGGEQYF

V gene: TRBV12-3/TRBV12-4
D gene: NA
clone size: medium-sized
J gene: TRBJ1-2
CDR3 DNA: TGTGCCAGCAGTTTAATGTATGGCTACACCTTC
CDR3 protein: CASSLMYGYTF

V gene: TRBV28
D gene: NA
clone size: medium-sized
J gene: TRBJ1-5
CDR3 DNA: TGTGCCAGCAGTTTGACCTACGGGGGGATTCAGCCCCAGCATTTT
CDR3 protein: CASSLTYGGIQPQHF

V gene: TRBV6-1
D gene: NA
clone size: medium-sized
J gene: TRBJ1-5
CDR3 DNA: TGTGCCAGCAGTGAATTAGGGGTGGGATTGCCCCAGCATTTT
CDR3 protein: CASSELGVGLPQHF

V gene: TRBV18
D gene: NA
clone size: NA
J gene: TRBJ1-1
CDR3 DNA: TGTGCCAGCTCAGAACTAAGGAACACTGAAGCTTTCTTT
CDR3 protein: CASSELRNTEAFF

V gene: TRBV7-6
D gene: NA
clone size: many
J gene: TRBJ1-3
CDR3 DNA: TGTGCCAGCAGCTTAGACCCCTCTGGAAACACCATATATTTT
CDR3 protein: CASSLDPSGNTIYF

V gene: TRBV6-2/TRBV6-3
D gene: NA
clone size: many
J gene: TRBJ1-5
CDR3 DNA: TGTGCCAGCCTCCGGGGCGGAGGCAATCAGCCCCAGCATTTT
CDR3 protein: CASLRGGGNQPQHF

V gene: TRBV11-2
D gene: TRBD1
clone size: many
J gene: TRBJ2-2
CDR3 DNA: TGTGCCAGCAGCTTTTTGCGGGACAGGGGGCCCACCGGGGAGCTGTTTTTT
CDR3 protein: CASSFLRDRGPTGELFF

V gene: TRBV19
D gene: TRBD1
clone size: medium-sized
J gene: TRBJ1-5
CDR3 DNA: TGTGCCAGTAGTATCACAGGGGCTCGGCAGCCCCAGCATTTT
CDR3 protein: CASSITGARQPQHF

V gene: TRBV2
D gene: NA
clone size: medium-sized
J gene: TRBJ1-2
CDR3 DNA: TGTGCCAGCAAAAGTCTTTATGGCTACACCTTC
CDR3 protein: CASKSLYGYTF

V gene: TRBV28
D gene: NA
clone size: NA
J gene: TRBJ1-6
CDR3 DNA: TGTGCCAGCAGAGGACTTGGGGATTCACCCCTCCACTTT
CDR3 protein: CASRGLGDSPLHF

V gene: TRBV7-2
D gene: NA
clone size: few
J gene: TRBJ1-5
CDR3 DNA: TGTGCCAGCAGCCGTTGGAGGGGGGCAGATCAGCCCCAGCATTTT
CDR3 protein: CASSRWRGADQPQHF

V gene: TRBV30
D gene: NA
clone size: NA
J gene: TRBJ2-1
CDR3 DNA: TGTGCCTGGAGTTCCCCGACCCGGGACTACAATGAGCAGTTCTTC
CDR3 protein: CAWSSPTRDYNEQFF

V gene: TRBV29-1
D gene: TRBD1
clone size: few
J gene: TRBJ2-1
CDR3 DNA: TGCAGCGCCAGGACAGGGCGGCATGAGCAGTTCTTC
CDR3 protein: CSARTGRHEQFF

V gene: TRBV5-4
D gene: TRBD1
clone size: many
J gene: TRBJ1-1
CDR3 DNA: TGTGCCAGCAGCCTCCACCGAGTCCAACAGGGGGCGGCATCCGAAGCTTTCTTT
CDR3 protein: CASSLHRVQQGAASEAFF

V gene: TRBV7-6
D gene: NA
clone size: few
J gene: TRBJ1-1
CDR3 DNA: TGTGCCAGCAGCCCCCGGCTCGGGGCGGCACAGGCTTTCTTT
CDR3 protein: CASSPRLGAAQAFF

V gene: TRBV13
D gene: NA
clone size: many
J gene: TRBJ2-5
CDR3 DNA: TGTGCCAGCAGCTTAATCCGCCGTATCGACCGGTACCAAGAGACCCAGTACTTC
CDR3 protein: CASSLIRRIDRYQETQYF

V gene: TRBV24-1
D gene: TRBD1
clone size: medium-sized
J gene: TRBJ1-1
CDR3 DNA: TGTGCCACCCGGGACAGCCAGAAAGGAGCTTTCTTT
CDR3 protein: CATRDSQKGAFF

V gene: TRBV12-3/TRBV12-4
D gene: NA
clone size: medium-sized
J gene: TRBJ1-1
CDR3 DNA: TGTGCCAGCACTCTGGGGACTGAAGCTTTCTTT
CDR3 protein: CASTLGTEAFF

V gene: TRBV27
D gene: NA
clone size: few
J gene: TRBJ2-1
CDR3 DNA: TGTGCCAGCAGTCGGACGGAGTTCAATGAGCAGTTCTTC
CDR3 protein: CASSRTEFNEQFF

V gene: TRBV24-1
D gene: TRBD1
clone size: medium-sized
J gene: TRBJ2-4
CDR3 DNA: TGTGCCACCAGTGATGGACAGGGGCCCATTCAGTACTTC
CDR3 protein: CATSDGQGPIQYF

V gene: TRBV3-1
D gene: NA
clone size: medium-sized
J gene: TRBJ2-7
CDR3 DNA: TGTGCCAGCAGCCAAGTCCCTTCAGGGAGCTCCTACGAGCAGTACTTC
CDR3 protein: CASSQVPSGSSYEQYF

V gene: TRBV11-2
D gene: NA
clone size: medium-sized
J gene: TRBJ1-1
CDR3 DNA: TGTGCCAGCAGCTCGAAGAGGGGGGGAACTGAAGCTTTCTTT
CDR3 protein: CASSSKRGGTEAFF

V gene: TRBV28
D gene: TRBD2
clone size: many
J gene: TRBJ2-1
CDR3 DNA: TGTGCCAGCAGTCGTATCGGGACTAGCGGGAATAATGAGCAGTTCTTC
CDR3 protein: CASSRIGTSGNNEQFF

V gene: TRBV28
D gene: TRBD2
clone size: NA
J gene: TRBJ2-3
CDR3 DNA: TGTGCCAGCAGTTCGATAGCGGGAGTATGGGCAGATACGCAGTATTTT
CDR3 protein: CASSSIAGVWADTQYF

V gene: TRBV4-1
D gene: TRBD1
clone size: medium-sized
J gene: TRBJ2-7
CDR3 DNA: TGCGCCAGCAGCCGCACGGGACAGGGGTCCTACGAGCAGTACTTC
CDR3 protein: CASSRTGQGSYEQYF

V gene: TRBV27
D gene: TRBD1
clone size: many
J gene: TRBJ2-7
CDR3 DNA: TGTGCCAGCAGCCTCGGTACCGGGACAGTCTCCTACGAGCAGTACTTC
CDR3 protein: CASSLGTGTVSYEQYF

V gene: TRBV15
D gene: NA
clone size: many
J gene: TRBJ1-1
CDR3 DNA: TGTGCCACCAGCAGAGATCGTTTGGGGTTGGTAAGGACTGAAGCTTTCTTT
CDR3 protein: CATSRDRLGLVRTEAFF

V gene: TRBV21-1
D gene: NA
clone size: many
J gene: TRBJ2-7
CDR3 DNA: TGTGCCAGTGGCCCCCTGCGGACTAGCGGGGATTACGAGCAGTACTTC
CDR3 protein: CASGPLRTSGDYEQYF

V gene: TRBV7-3
D gene: NA
clone size: medium-sized
J gene: TRBJ1-1
CDR3 DNA: TGTGCCAGCAGCTTAGGGGGAGGGATCACACCCCCTGCTTTT
CDR3 protein: CASSLGGGITPPAF

V gene: TRBV30
D gene: NA
clone size: medium-sized
J gene: TRBJ2-3
CDR3 DNA: TGTGCCTGGAGCAAGGGGCGGGGTTCCTTCACAGATACGCAGTATTTT
CDR3 protein: CAWSKGRGSFTDTQYF

V gene: TRBV29-1
D gene: NA
clone size: many
J gene: TRBJ2-1
CDR3 DNA: TGCAGCGTTGAAAGCGGGTCAACCTACAATGAGCAGTTCTTC
CDR3 protein: CSVESGSTYNEQFF

V gene: TRBV29-1
D gene: NA
clone size: few
J gene: TRBJ2-3
CDR3 DNA: TGCAGCGTTGATACGCAGTATTTT
CDR3 protein: CSVDTQYF

V gene: TRBV4-1
D gene: NA
clone size: few
J gene: TRBJ2-5
CDR3 DNA: TGCGCCAGCAGCCGATCCATTACAGGTTTTTCGCCCGGCGTGTTCGAGACCCAGTACTTC
CDR3 protein: CASSRSITGFSPGVFETQYF

V gene: TRBV11-2
D gene: NA
clone size: medium-sized
J gene: TRBJ2-7
CDR3 DNA: TGTGCCAGCAGCTTAGATCGAACGGGACCGCTCTACGAGCAGTACTTC
CDR3 protein: CASSLDRTGPLYEQYF

V gene: TRBV21-1
D gene: NA
clone size: few
J gene: TRBJ2-7
CDR3 DNA: TGTGCCAGCAGCAAAGTCCCCTCCGGGTACTCCTACGAGCAGTACTTC
CDR3 protein: CASSKVPSGYSYEQYF

V gene: TRBV6-1
D gene: NA
clone size: many
J gene: TRBJ1-2
CDR3 DNA: TGTGCCAGCAGGGACTTCGGAAGGGGTGGCTACACCTTC
CDR3 protein: CASRDFGRGGYTF

V gene: TRBV27
D gene: TRBD2
clone size: NA
J gene: TRBJ2-3
CDR3 DNA: TGTGCCAGCAGTTTAGTAGCGGGAGAGGCAGATACGCAGTATTTT
CDR3 protein: CASSLVAGEADTQYF

V gene: TRBV5-4
D gene: TRBD1
clone size: few
J gene: TRBJ2-1
CDR3 DNA: TGTGCCAGCAGCTTGACGCAGGGGGCTTTGGATGAGCAGTTCTTC
CDR3 protein: CASSLTQGALDEQFF

V gene: TRBV2
D gene: NA
clone size: many
J gene: TRBJ1-1
CDR3 DNA: TGTGCCAGCAACCCTGGGGTGGCGGATGAAGCTTTCTTT
CDR3 protein: CASNPGVADEAFF

V gene: TRBV20-1
D gene: NA
clone size: medium-sized
J gene: TRBJ1-5
CDR3 DNA: TGCAGTGCTAGAGATCTCAGGCGGAATCAGCCCCAGCATTTT
CDR3 protein: CSARDLRRNQPQHF

V gene: TRBV20-1
D gene: NA
clone size: many
J gene: TRBJ2-7
CDR3 DNA: TGCAGTGCTCTTCGACAGCGGACCGGCGACGAGCAGTACTTC
CDR3 protein: CSALRQRTGDEQYF

V gene: TRBV6-5
D gene: TRBD1
clone size: few
J gene: TRBJ2-6
CDR3 DNA: TGTGCCAGCAGATTGGGACAGGGGGGTGCTGGGGCCAACGTCCTGACTTTC
CDR3 protein: CASRLGQGGAGANVLTF

V gene: TRBV7-9
D gene: NA
clone size: medium-sized
J gene: TRBJ2-7
CDR3 DNA: TGTGCCAGCAGCCAGACAACGGGGCCCTACGAGCAGTACTTC
CDR3 protein: CASSQTTGPYEQYF

V gene: TRBV12-3/TRBV12-4
D gene: TRBD1
clone size: many
J gene: TRBJ2-7
CDR3 DNA: TGTGCCAGCAGTGAGGGACAGGTACCCTCCGAGCAGTACTTC
CDR3 protein: CASSEGQVPSEQYF

V gene: TRBV6-5
D gene: NA
clone size: once
J gene: TRBJ2-7
CDR3 DNA: TGTGCCAGCAGCTCCCGATACGAGCAGTACTTC
CDR3 protein: CASSSRYEQYF

V gene: TRBV2
D gene: NA
clone size: many
J gene: TRBJ2-7
CDR3 DNA: TGTGCCAGCAGGGCCTGGGACGATGGGTACGAGCAGTACTTC
CDR3 protein: CASRAWDDGYEQYF

V gene: TRBV7-7
D gene: NA
clone size: medium-sized
J gene: TRBJ1-5
CDR3 DNA: TGTGCCAGCAGCTTATCAATGGGGCAGAATCAGCCCCAGCATTTT
CDR3 protein: CASSLSMGQNQPQHF

V gene: TRBV25-1
D gene: NA
clone size: medium-sized
J gene: TRBJ1-1
CDR3 DNA: TGTGCCAGCAGTGATAGGGGAACAGGTGATGCTTTCTTT
CDR3 protein: CASSDRGTGDAFF

V gene: TRBV6-2/TRBV6-3
D gene: NA
clone size: few
J gene: TRBJ2-1
CDR3 DNA: TGTGCCAGCAGGCGATTATCTTCCTACAATGAGCAGTTCTTC
CDR3 protein: CASRRLSSYNEQFF

V gene: TRBV20-1
D gene: NA
clone size: many
J gene: TRBJ1-2
CDR3 DNA: TGCAGTGCTACTCCCCCTGGGGAGAAAAGAATGGGCTACACCTTC
CDR3 protein: CSATPPGEKRMGYTF

V gene: TRBV28
D gene: NA
clone size: many
J gene: TRBJ1-2
CDR3 DNA: TGTGCCAGCAGGCCCCCCGCGGGGAAGGGTTTAAATGGCTACACCTTC
CDR3 protein: CASRPPAGKGLNGYTF

V gene: TRBV4-1
D gene: TRBD1
clone size: many
J gene: TRBJ1-2
CDR3 DNA: TGCGCCAGCAGCCAAAGGGGGCTCGGCTATGGCTACACCTTC
CDR3 protein: CASSQRGLGYGYTF

V gene: TRBV20-1
D gene: TRBD1
clone size: many
J gene: TRBJ2-1
CDR3 DNA: TGCAGTCCTATGGGACAGGGTCTCCCAGTTCTTAATGAGCAGTTCTTC
CDR3 protein: CSPMGQGLPVLNEQFF